The T cell receptor beta chain under discussion was sequenced for a study of OX40 agonist ivuxolimab in advanced cancers. Turning to the overall study: Ivuxolimab, which targeted the costimulatory receptor OX40 (CD134), was an agonistic, fully human IgG2 monoclonal antibody. Intravenous ivuxolimab was administered to patients every 2 weeks at six dose levels: 0.01, 0.1, 0.3, 1.5, 3 and 10 mg/kg. Among the approximately 50 dose-escalation patients, around 20 had hepatocellular carcinoma, 15 or so melanoma, 9 renal cell carcinoma and 9 head and neck cancer. In the dose-escalation cohort, over 65% of patients were male, and the mean age was about 55 years, with a range of 23 to 79. Patients were allowed to have had prior anti-PD-1, anti-PD-L1 or anti-CTLA-4 therapy, and approximately 37% of the dose-escalation patients had been treated with checkpoint inhibitors. Partial responses occurred in three dose-escalation patients, of whom one had hepatocellular carcinoma and two had cutaneous melanoma. The point of sequencing TCRbeta in the periphery was to test whether ivuxolimab changed TCR sequence diversity and drove clonal T-cell expansion. The monotherapy dose-escalation portion (N of about 57 patients) of the phase I ivuxolimab trial is reported in the paper.

Points on this clone: This receptor's antigen is unknown. No much larger clone exists at a distance of one base, and base qualities are not known.

The CDR3 holds 15 amino acids from the cysteine to the phenylalanine. The DNA shown is the 45-base CDR3, in frame from base 1. The germline ends are 18 bases apart after V is trimmed by 9 bases and J by 3 bases. CDR1 and CDR2, per the germline V gene (reference sequence), are LNHDA and SQIVND. For sequencing of the TCRbeta CDR3 region, genomic DNA was extracted from the sorted cells. TCRbeta CDR3 regions were sequenced using the immunoSEQ Assay. TCRdb provides this immuneACCESS table in a form limited to in-frame rearrangements. Some clones are lacking; in checked studies, under half of them reflect an unresolved V gene, and why the rest are absent is not known. Here the sample has around 34,000 clones; roughly nine tenths occur a single time. The top ten constitute 36% of the sample. What the study reported, not specific to this receptor: In the 0.1-3.0 mg/kg groups, partial responders were among the patients with the lowest normalized peripheral clonal expansion, particularly in CD8+ T cells. Low levels of normalized T-cell clonal expansion were also seen in some nonresponding patients. On average, CD8+ T cells showed more expanded clones than CD4+ T cells after ivuxolimab. The antigen specificity of the clonally expanded peripheral T cells was not determined. At doses of 0.1 to 3.0 mg/kg, clonal expansion of both CD4+ and CD8+ T cells in blood was seen between baseline and week 6.

The trial excluded patients who had a history of autoimmune disease or were on systemic immunosuppression. Peripheral blood for TCR sequencing was collected from all dose cohorts at baseline, on cycle 4 day 1, and on cycle 7 day 1. Samples were obtained from an open-label, multicenter, first-in-human phase I dose-escalation trial of ivuxolimab. The trial enrolled adults with locally advanced or metastatic head and neck squamous cell, hepatocellular, melanoma or renal cell carcinoma. CD4+ and CD8+ T cells were sorted separately from peripheral blood before TCR sequencing. This sequence was found in an adult with an advanced solid tumor such as melanoma, head and neck, liver or kidney cancer. This specimen was CD4+ or CD8+ T cells sorted from blood, taken in a trial of the OX40 agonist ivuxolimab. In this chain, TRBV19 is recombined with TRBJ1-3; the D gene cannot be named for sure. The CDR3 loop reads CASSAMGSGGNTIYF. The DNA sequence is as follows: TGTGCCAGCTCAGCCATGGGATCAGGTGGAAACACCATATATTTT.